This T cell receptor beta chain was identified in a study of shared T cell receptors in the human thymus. Looked up from germline, CDR1 is MNHNS and CDR2 is SASEGT. The V end was cut by 4 bases, the J end by 13 bases, with 11 bases between. The CDR3 covers 11 residues. The table came from immunoSEQ multiplex PCR; TCRdb's copy has only in-frame clones and leaves some out. The profile covers about 380,000 clones, with more than 85% appearing a single time and roughly 0.02% taken by the ten largest. The rearrangement links TRBV6-1 to TRBJ2-1; D unresolved. The source material was thymocytes. This clonotype was obtained from a human donor. The CDR3 is CASSATKNQFF. In DNA form, the CDR3 reads TGTGCCAGCAGTGCAACGAAAAATCAGTTCTTC.